A single sample gave rise to the 14 T cell receptor beta chains below, sequenced in a study of Graves' ophthalmopathy and Graves' hyperthyroidism. Amplification of the TCR beta CDR3 regions used RNA transcripts (as template). Following a first-round RT-PCR that used HTBI primers, a second-round multiplex PCR was carried out. TCRdb re-analysed the multiplex PCR reads in MiXCR, keeping a single row per CDR3 protein. The data show around 340,000 distinct CDR3 sequences, roughly 15% seen once. The material sequenced was peripheral blood. These receptors were collected from an adult man with Graves' ophthalmopathy.

This clonotype occurred many times. V gene TRBV9 combines with J gene TRBJ2-5; 10 bases agree with TRBD2. The CDR3 has 15 amino acids. The V gene end was trimmed by 4 bases and the J gene end by 3 bases; junction bases not matched to a gene: 6. CDR1 is SGDLS and CDR2 is YYNGEE in the germline V gene. CDR3 in amino acids: CASSSLLAGKETQYF. The DNA for the CDR3 is TGTGCCAGCAGCTCCCTACTAGCGGGAAAAGAGACCCAGTACTTC.

This clonotype was seen ten or more times. The chain combines TRBV7-2 with TRBJ2-7, with D possibly called TRBD1 or TRBD2 (6 bases each). V lost 6 bases to trimming and J lost 6 bases, with 15 bases between them. The CDR3 totals 13 residues. Germline-derived CDR1 and CDR2 are SGHTA and FQGNSA. The CDR3 sequence is CASRSTGGFEQYF. As DNA, the CDR3 is TGTGCCAGCAGATCCACCGGGGGCTTCGAGCAGTACTTC.

The sample holds many counts of this clonotype. The CDR3 DNA follows: TGTGCCAGCAGTTACTTACCCCGGCCTCTCTATTTGAACACTGAAGCTTTCTTT. Encoded protein: CASSYLPRPLYLNTEAFF. The V gene is TRBV6-2 or TRBV6-3, the J gene TRBJ1-1; D gene uncertain. Germline V lookup: CDR1 MNHEY, CDR2 SVGEGT. Trimming took 1 base from V and 0 from J, leaving 18 bases between them. This CDR3 spans 18 amino acids.

This clonotype was found many times. The CDR3 DNA sequence: TGCAGCGTGGCAGACATGCAGACTAACTATGGCTACACCTTC. Protein: CSVADMQTNYGYTF. V usage is TRBV29-1 and J usage is TRBJ1-2; D is unclear. The CDR3 covers 14 residues. Germline CDR1 and CDR2: SQVTM and ANQGSEA. V lost 6 bases and J lost 0, with 14 bases in between.

This clonotype was seen at least ten times. The V gene is TRBV11-2, the J gene TRBJ2-5, with D tentatively TRBD2 (5 bases). Germline V gene sequence: CDR1 SGHAT, CDR2 FQNNGV. Trimming removed 1 base from V and 5 bases from J, with 14 bases in between. The length of the CDR3 is 15 residues. Here the CDR3 DNA reads TGTGCCAGCAGCTTAGGTTCGGCTGCGGGCGAGACCCAGTACTTC. Protein product: CASSLGSAAGETQYF.

This chain uses TRBV5-5 with TRBJ2-5, with D unclear. This CDR3 region has 13 residues. Germline CDR1 reads SGHKS; CDR2 reads YYEKEE (reference sequence). V dropped 1 base and J dropped 5 bases, with 9 bases sitting between them. The CDR3 bases are TGTGCCAGCAGCTTGCCGCTGGGGGAGACCCAGTACTTC. Its protein is CASSLPLGETQYF.

This clonotype was recorded at least ten times. V gene TRBV2 combines with J gene TRBJ2-5; D unresolved. The germline CDR1 and CDR2 sequences are SNHLY and FYNNEI. This CDR3 has 16 amino acids. The ends were cut back, 4 bases at V and 2 bases at J, with 17 bases in the middle. The CDR3 DNA sequence: TGTGCCAGCAGTGCAGTGGGCCGTCGGTGGCAAGAGACCCAGTACTTC. The encoded protein is CASSAVGRRWQETQYF.

This clonotype was seen ten or more times. This chain uses TRBV19 with TRBJ1-3, with 7 bases lining up with TRBD1. The CDR3 covers 16 residues. The junction had 12 bases not matched to a gene; V was cut back by 8 bases and J by 2 bases. Germline V gives CDR1 LNHDA, CDR2 SQIVND (reference sequence). CDR3 coding DNA: TGTGCCAGTTCCGGTCGAACCAGGGGGACTGGAAACACCATATATTTT. This gives the protein CASSGRTRGTGNTIYF.

This clonotype was counted at least ten times. The CDR3 nucleotides are TGTGCCAGCAGTTACCCCAGAGGGGGGGCCAACGTCCTGACTTTC. It encodes CASSYPRGGANVLTF. The chain uses TRBV6-2 or TRBV6-3 and TRBJ2-6; weak D call: TRBD2 (5 bases). V shed 2 bases and J shed 4 bases, with 9 bases lying between them. CDR1 and CDR2 (germline): MNHEY, SVGEGT. The CDR3 consists of 15 residues.

This clonotype was counted many times. The chain uses TRBV7-2 and TRBJ2-5; D may be TRBD1 (6 bases). The CDR3 covers 14 residues. CDR1 is SGHTA, CDR2 FQGNSA, per germline. Trimming removed 1 base at V and 5 bases at J, with 11 bases between. CDR3 in amino acids: CASSLVSGVETQYF. DNA of the CDR3: TGTGCCAGCAGCTTAGTTTCAGGGGTGGAGACCCAGTACTTC. The whole variable domain, filled in from reference TRBV7-2 and TRBJ2-5, reads GAGVSQSPSNKVTEKGKDVELRCDPISGHTALYWYRQSLGQGLEFLIYFQGNSAPDKSGLPSDRFSAERTGGSVSTLTIQRTQQEDSAVYLCASSLVSGVETQYFGPGTRLLVL.

This clonotype has ten or more counts. The CDR3 is CASSFGGPSYEQYF. CDR3 coding DNA: TGCGCCAGCAGCTTTGGGGGACCATCCTACGAGCAGTACTTC. V and J are TRBV5-1 and TRBJ2-7; tentatively, D is TRBD1 or TRBD2 (5 bases each). This CDR3 has 14 amino acids. Trimming left V 2 bases short and J 1 base short, with 10 bases between. Looked up from germline, CDR1 is SGHRS and CDR2 is YFSETQ.

About this clonotype itself: One end of the junction does not line up with germline, which may come from a read error. J is TRBJ2-7 and V is TRBV27; D possibly uses TRBD1 or TRBD2 (5 bases each). This CDR3 is 14 amino acids long. Germline V gives CDR1 MNHEY, CDR2 SMNVEV (reference sequence). The CDR3 DNA is TGTGCCACCAGTGTCGGTCTAGACAGCGGCGAGCAGTACTTC. It codes for CATSVGLDSGEQYF.

This clonotype showed up many times. The V call is TRBV30, the J call TRBJ1-6; D is perhaps TRBD1 (5 bases). CDR1 is GTSNPN and CDR2 is SVGIG in the germline V gene (reference sequence). V lost 5 bases and J 0 bases, leaving 5 bases between the germline ends. The CDR3 is made up of 13 amino acids. The CDR3 DNA reads as TGTGCCTGGGACAGCTCCTATAATTCACCCCTCCACTTT. Amino acid sequence: CAWDSSYNSPLHF.

Ten or more counts support this clonotype. The J gene is TRBJ1-1, the V gene TRBV6-5, with TRBD1 identical over 9 bases. With V trimmed by 8 bases and J by 3 bases, 7 bases remained unmatched. Germline V gene sequence: CDR1 MNHEY, CDR2 SVGAGI. The CDR3 has 14 residues. CDR3 in amino acids: CASLTRQGDTEAFF. The CDR3 DNA sequence: TGTGCCAGCCTCACACGACAGGGGGACACTGAAGCTTTCTTT.